This TCR beta chain was documented in a study of CD8 T cells in Susac syndrome. The study, taken as a whole, reports: The study admitted that it had a relatively small number of individuals in its TCR sequencing and HLA analysis.

Details on this clonotype: No antigen is known for it.

The CDR3 contains 18 residues. Trimming took 7 bases from V and 1 from J; bases not matched to a gene: 18. RNA in amounts of roughly 0.5 to 1 ug was reverse transcribed with random hexamers. TCR beta CDR3 was amplified by immunoSEQ multiplex PCR. This amplification extended across 54 Vbeta and 13 Jbeta segments. MiXCR was run by TCRdb on the immunoSEQ multiplex PCR reads, yielding one entry per CDR3 protein. The profile covers roughly 170,000 distinct CDR3 sequences, with roughly 92% appearing a single time and 0.09% to 0.095% taken by the ten largest. TEMRA cells were enriched by FACS, and CD4+ and CD8+ T cells were negatively isolated.

This chain links TRBV12-3 or TRBV12-4 with TRBJ2-7; 8 positions match TRBD2. This sequence was found in a human donor with multiple sclerosis. Sequencing was carried out using CD4+ T cells from PBMCs. The CDR3 coding sequence is TGTGCCAGCACAGGGGCCGAGTCGGGGGGGCTTGGATCCTACGAGCAGTACTTC. The encoded protein is CASTGAESGGLGSYEQYF.